The present T cell receptor (beta chain) was sequenced within a study of identical twins. Study-level findings and limits: In drawing conclusions, the study used cross-sectional statistical analysis and did not follow the same donors.

This clonotype has a count of ten or more. What it binds is not known. A universal primer site was added by template switching, and unique molecular identifiers were carried by the cDNA. TCRdb fed the 5' RACE reads into MiXCR, producing one record per CDR3 protein. There are some 790,000 distinct CDR3 sequences in the sample; 18% occur only once, and under 15% lies in the top ten. CDR3 size: 12 residues. Trimming removed 0 bases at V and 4 bases at J, with 4 bases between. Germline loops: CDR1 SGHRS, CDR2 YFSETQ. This sample was shared with a second study, whose subject was T cells expressing NK-cell markers. That study reports: Beta-chain profiling covered CD3+CD56+NKG2C+, CD3+CD56+NKG2C- and CD3+CD56-NKG2C+ sorted subsets.

The J gene is TRBJ1-2, the V gene TRBV5-1, with D hard to call. The receptor was isolated from a woman between 18 and 29 years old in good health. Material: PBMCs. The CDR3 region has the DNA TGCGCCAGCAGCTTGGATAGCTATGGCTACACCTTC. Translating it yields CASSLDSYGYTF.